The subject of this entry is one T cell receptor beta chain. Library preparation (for TCRbeta) was performed with unique molecular identifiers. TCRdb re-derived calls from the PCR reads in MiXCR, one entry per CDR3 protein. The sample has hundreds of thousands of distinct CDR3 sequences, roughly 13% seen once. This sample is part of a study of T-cell reconstitution after alpha-beta-depleted transplantation in children. This material consisted of PBMCs, mostly from graft donor cells, taken 360 days after TCRalphabeta/CD19-depleted stem cell transplant. The receptor was derived from a male patient younger than 18 who had a stem cell transplant for acute myeloid leukemia, so the T cells may come from the graft donor.

As DNA, the CDR3 is TGCGCCAGCAGCCATCATACTAGCGGGGCCTACAATGAGCAGTTCTTC. As protein: CASSHHTSGAYNEQFF. V gene TRBV5-1 combines with J gene TRBJ2-1; 10 bases map to TRBD2. From germline, CDR1 is SGHRS and CDR2 YFSETQ. V shed 4 bases, J shed 2 bases, and the junction held 6 bases outside the gene matches. The CDR3 totals 16 residues.